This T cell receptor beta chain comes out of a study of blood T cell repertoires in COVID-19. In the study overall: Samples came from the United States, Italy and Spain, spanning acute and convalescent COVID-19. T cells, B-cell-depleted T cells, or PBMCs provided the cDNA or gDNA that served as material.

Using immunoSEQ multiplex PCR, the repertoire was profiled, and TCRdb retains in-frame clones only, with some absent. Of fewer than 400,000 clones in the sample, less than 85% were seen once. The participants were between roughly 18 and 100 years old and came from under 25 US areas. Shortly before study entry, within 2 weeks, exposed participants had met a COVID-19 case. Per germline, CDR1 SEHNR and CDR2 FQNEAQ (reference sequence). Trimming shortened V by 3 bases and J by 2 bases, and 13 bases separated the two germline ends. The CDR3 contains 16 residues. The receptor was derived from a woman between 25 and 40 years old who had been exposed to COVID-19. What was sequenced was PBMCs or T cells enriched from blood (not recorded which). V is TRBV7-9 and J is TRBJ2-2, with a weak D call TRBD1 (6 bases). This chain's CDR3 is CASSLQGQTNTGELFF. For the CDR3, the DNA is TGTGCCAGCAGCTTGCAGGGACAAACCAACACCGGGGAGCTGTTTTTT.